This T cell receptor (beta chain) originates from a study of T cell clonality in common variable immunodeficiency. Control and CVID samples contributed equal amounts of genomic DNA. Sequencing used immunoSEQ multiplex PCR; TCRdb keeps in-frame clones, though not all of them. The sample has around 57,000 clones, none seen only once. This CDR3 is 15 amino acids long. Trimming cost V 0 bases and J 2 bases, with 11 bases left between them. Germline assignment: CDR1 KGHSH and CDR2 LQKENI. Study outcomes and limitations: What drives increased CVID clonality needs T cell subpopulation sequencing.

The table lists this clone with many counts. The antigen is unknown. The CDR3 end falls 3 residues outside the read, so it is completed with the germline J gene. The receptor comes from a person aged 18-70 years in good health. This rearrangement joins TRBV18 to TRBJ2-7; the D gene is possibly TRBD1 (6 bases). Sequencing input: peripheral blood mononuclear cells. CDR3: CASSPPTGSPYEQYF. The part of the CDR3 DNA that was read is TGTGCCAGCTCACCACCGACAGGATCTCCCTACGAG.